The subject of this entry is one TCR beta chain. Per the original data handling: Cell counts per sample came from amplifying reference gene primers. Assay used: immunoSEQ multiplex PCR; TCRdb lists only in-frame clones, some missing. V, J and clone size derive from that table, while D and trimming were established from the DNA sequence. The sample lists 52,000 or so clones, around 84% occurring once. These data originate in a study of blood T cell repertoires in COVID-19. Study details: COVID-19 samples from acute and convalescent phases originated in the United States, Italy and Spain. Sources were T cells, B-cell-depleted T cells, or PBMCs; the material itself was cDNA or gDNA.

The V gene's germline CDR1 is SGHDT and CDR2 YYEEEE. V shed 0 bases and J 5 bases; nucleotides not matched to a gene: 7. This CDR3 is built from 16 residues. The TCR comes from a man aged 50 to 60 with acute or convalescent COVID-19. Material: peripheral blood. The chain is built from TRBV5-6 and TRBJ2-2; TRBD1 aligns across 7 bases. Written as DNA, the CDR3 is TGTGCCAGCAGCTTGGTAGGGACAGTAGGAACCGGGGAGCTGTTTTTT. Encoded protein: CASSLVGTVGTGELFF.